This T cell receptor (beta chain) stems from a study of cytomegalovirus exposure and HLA in healthy donors. The overall study: Early released data had around 88 million unique TCRs, all coming from HLA-typed donors.

The study's findings and limits: Analysis performed later showed TCR beta chains linked to HLA being more clonally expanded than equally common others.

Concerning this clone itself: The antigen is unknown.

PCR amplification relied on 60 Vbeta primers (plus 13 Jbeta primers). Authors' analysis steps: Approximately 78 million unique TCR beta chains, roughly 11 million of them shared, were counted by a later analysis. Some clones are missing from TCRdb's copy, which holds only in-frame ones; the method was immunoSEQ multiplex PCR. V and J calls and clone size come straight from that table; D and trimming were deduced from the DNA. The sample's table shows more than 100,000 clones. Material for sequencing was PBMCs. The clonotype was recovered from a middle-aged man in good health and CMV-seronegative.

The CDR3 DNA is TGTGCCAGCAGCCCGGACAGGGTGAACACTGAAGCTTTCTTT. Encoded protein: CASSPDRVNTEAFF. This chain joins TRBV7-2 and TRBJ1-1, with 8 nucleotides matching TRBD1. J was trimmed by 0 bases and V by 5 bases; bases with no gene match: 2. Germline V lookup: CDR1 SGHTA, CDR2 FQGNSA. There are 14 residues in the CDR3.